The clone carrying this T cell receptor beta chain was counted a few times. Its antigen remains unknown. Isolated RNA was reverse transcribed in full, so expressed TCRB transcripts were sequenced. Method: immunoSEQ multiplex PCR; TCRdb's copy keeps in-frame clones and lacks some. This sample has 600,000 to 700,000 clones, with roughly an eighth found just once. There are 11 residues in the CDR3. Trimming stripped 5 bases from V and 4 bases from J, with 5 bases between. Looked up from germline, CDR1 is DFQATT and CDR2 is SNEGSKA (reference sequence). These data originate in a study of beta chain features in type 1 diabetes. Overall study findings and caveats: Moderate yet significant TCRB CDR3 shortening was seen in Type 1 diabetes patients in all four CD4+ subsets.

This receptor was identified in a man between 18 and 35 years old with type 1 diabetes. The chain has TRBV20-1 and TRBJ1-4; D unresolved. The sample was naive CD4+ T cells from blood. CDR3 loop: CSARFNEKLFF. The CDR3 nucleotides read TGCAGTGCTCGGTTTAATGAAAAACTGTTTTTT.